This T cell receptor beta chain was documented in a study of regulatory T cells in long-lasting Graves disease. Study context: Over-5-year antithyroid drug use with positive TSH receptor antibodies defined persistent Graves' disease in the study.

Time point of the sample: persistent/refractory GD, antithyroid drugs over 5 years with positive TRAb. From PBMCs, RNA was extracted and then used to make the TCR library. Library construction for TCR beta used iRepertoire HTBI primers and Arm-PCR of CDR3 regions. TCRdb passed the multiplex PCR reads through MiXCR, listing each CDR3 protein once. This table holds roughly 490,000 distinct CDR3 sequences, about 20% found once. Whole-study findings and limits: Newly diagnosed Graves' patients exceeded persistent ones in TCR diversity.

This clonotype showed up just a few times. Its antigen remains unknown. Trimming removed 3 bases from V and 8 bases from J, with 7 bases in between. The CDR3 length is 11 residues. From germline, CDR1 is MGHDK and CDR2 SYGVNS. The sample in question was peripheral blood mononuclear cells (PBMCs), obtained when the disease was refractory, from a patient treated with antithyroid drugs. The V and J genes are TRBV25-1 and TRBJ1-2; D not resolved. The clonotype comes from a female donor with Graves disease. CDR3 sequence: CASSEGRGYTF. The CDR3 region has the DNA TGTGCCAGCAGTGAGGGCAGGGGCTACACCTTC.